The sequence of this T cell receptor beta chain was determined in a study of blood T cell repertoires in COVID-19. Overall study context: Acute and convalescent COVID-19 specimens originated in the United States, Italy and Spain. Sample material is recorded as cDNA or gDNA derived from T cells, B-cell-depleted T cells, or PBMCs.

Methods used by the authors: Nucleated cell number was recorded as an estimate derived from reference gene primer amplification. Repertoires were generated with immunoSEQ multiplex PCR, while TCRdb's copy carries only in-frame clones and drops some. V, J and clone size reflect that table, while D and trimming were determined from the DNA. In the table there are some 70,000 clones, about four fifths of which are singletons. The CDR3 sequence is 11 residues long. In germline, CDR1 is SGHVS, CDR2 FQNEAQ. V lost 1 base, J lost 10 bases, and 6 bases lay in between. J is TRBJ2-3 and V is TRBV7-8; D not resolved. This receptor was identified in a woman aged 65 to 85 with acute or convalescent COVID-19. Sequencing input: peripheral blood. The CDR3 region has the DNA TGTGCCAGCAGCTTAGAAGTAGCGCAGTATTTT. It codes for CASSLEVAQYF.